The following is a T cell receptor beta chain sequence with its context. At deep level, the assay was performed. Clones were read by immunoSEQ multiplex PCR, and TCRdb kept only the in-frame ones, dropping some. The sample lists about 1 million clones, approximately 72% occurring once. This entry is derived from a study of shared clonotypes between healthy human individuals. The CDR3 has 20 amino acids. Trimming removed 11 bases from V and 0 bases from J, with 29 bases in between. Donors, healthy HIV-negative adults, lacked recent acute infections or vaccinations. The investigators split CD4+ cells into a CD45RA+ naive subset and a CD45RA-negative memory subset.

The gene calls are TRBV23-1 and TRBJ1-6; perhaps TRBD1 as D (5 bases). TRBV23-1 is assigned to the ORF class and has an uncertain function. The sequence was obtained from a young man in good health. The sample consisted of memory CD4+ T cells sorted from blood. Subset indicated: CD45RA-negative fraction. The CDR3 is CAPLLGTGSRILSYNSPLHF. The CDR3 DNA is TGCGCCCCCCTATTGGGGACCGGATCCAGAATTCTCTCCTATAATTCACCCCTCCACTTT.